A single sample is the source of the 4 T cell receptor beta chains below, sequenced in a study of patients and donors after allogeneic stem cell transplantation. From the RT-PCR reads, TCRdb called clonotypes with MiXCR, one entry per CDR3 protein. In the table there are about 960,000 distinct CDR3 sequences, 18% of which are singletons. Sequences were obtained from blood, either unsorted or a sorted T cell fraction (not recorded which). The receptors were sampled from a human donor who was either an allogeneic HSCT recipient or a stem cell or donor lymphocyte infusion donor (not recorded which). It is not recorded whose cells these are; they may come from a transplant donor.

This clonotype appeared a few times. The V and J genes are TRBV3-1 and TRBJ2-7; 7 bases map to TRBD2. V was pared by 4 bases and J by 5 bases, with 8 bases of the junction left unmatched. This CDR3 has 14 residues. Germline assignment: CDR1 LGHDT and CDR2 YNNKEL (reference sequence). CDR3 in DNA: TGTGCCAGCAGCCCTTTAGGGAGCGGGGACGAGCAGTACTTC. This gives the protein CASSPLGSGDEQYF.

Only a few counts were recorded for this clonotype. This chain links TRBV4-2 with TRBJ1-1; D is unresolved. From germline, CDR1 is LGHNA and CDR2 YNFKEQ. Trimming shortened V by 0 bases and J by 6 bases, and 20 bases separated the two germline ends. The CDR3 is 17 residues long. The CDR3, as DNA: TGTGCCAGCAGCCAAGATAGGTCAGATATAAACCTCCCTGAAGCTTTCTTT. The encoded protein is CASSQDRSDINLPEAFF.

This clonotype was seen a handful of times. The J gene is TRBJ1-6, the V gene TRBV4-3; the match to TRBD1 covers 8 bases. Germline lookup yields CDR1 LGHNA and CDR2 YSLEER. The CDR3 is 17 amino acids. V trimming: 0 bases; J trimming: 0 bases; junction bases outside the gene matches: 1. The CDR3 protein is CASSQETGGSYNSPLHF. The CDR3 DNA reads TGCGCCAGCAGCCAAGAAACAGGGGGCTCCTATAATTCACCCCTCCACTTT.

This clonotype was seen repeatedly, ten times or more. The V gene is TRBV12-3 or TRBV12-4, the J gene TRBJ1-3, with a tentative D call TRBD1 (6 bases). The CDR3 extends over 15 amino acids. V was cut by 4 bases and J by 3 bases, with 13 bases left in between. This chain's CDR3 is CASSWGGNVGNTIYF. The CDR3 DNA is TGTGCCAGCAGTTGGGGGGGCAACGTTGGAAACACCATATATTTT.